This T cell receptor (beta chain) was documented in a study of regulatory T cells in long-lasting Graves disease. Germline V gives CDR1 SGHVS, CDR2 FQNEAQ. The V end lost 5 bases, the J end lost 0 bases, and 14 bases lay between the germline ends. This CDR3 has 16 amino acids. This clonotype was counted at least ten times. The antigen remains undetermined. Study-wide points: Persistent disease was characterized by preferential usage of TRBV28, TRBJ1-2 and TRBJ2-5.

Time point in this sample: newly diagnosed GD, antithyroid drugs for less than 3 months. After RNA was extracted from PBMCs, the TCR library was made from it. Sequencing libraries for TCR beta were prepared with iRepertoire HTBI primers and Arm-PCR of CDR3 regions. TCRdb independently ran MiXCR on the multiplex PCR reads; one entry per CDR3 protein. This sample has 450,000 to 650,000 distinct CDR3 sequences, with around 15% found just once. This same sample was also taken into another study, of T cells in Graves' hyperthyroidism and ophthalmopathy. Per that paper: The hyperthyroidism patients had all been newly diagnosed, and their disease duration was under 2 months. Their ages ranged from 18 to 65 years. First-round RT-PCR targeting the TCR CDR3 was performed with the HTBI primer set.

The chain joins TRBV7-8 to TRBJ2-1; D is unresolved. The sequenced sample was peripheral blood mononuclear cells (PBMCs), obtained at new diagnosis, from a patient treated with antithyroid drugs. The clonotype comes from a woman in her forties or fifties with Graves disease. The DNA of the CDR3 is TGTGCCAGCAGCCTCCGGCCGCTGAGCTCCTACAATGAGCAGTTCTTC. It codes for CASSLRPLSSYNEQFF.